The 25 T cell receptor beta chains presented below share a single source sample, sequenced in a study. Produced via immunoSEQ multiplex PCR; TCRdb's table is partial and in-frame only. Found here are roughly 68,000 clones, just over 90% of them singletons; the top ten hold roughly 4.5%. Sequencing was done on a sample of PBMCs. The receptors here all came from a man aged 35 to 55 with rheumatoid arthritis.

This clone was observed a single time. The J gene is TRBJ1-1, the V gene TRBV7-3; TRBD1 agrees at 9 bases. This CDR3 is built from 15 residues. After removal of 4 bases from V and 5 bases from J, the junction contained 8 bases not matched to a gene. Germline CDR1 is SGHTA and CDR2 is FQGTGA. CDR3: CASSSSGQGRTEAFF. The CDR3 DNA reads TGTGCCAGCAGCTCCTCGGGACAGGGCCGGACTGAAGCTTTCTTT.

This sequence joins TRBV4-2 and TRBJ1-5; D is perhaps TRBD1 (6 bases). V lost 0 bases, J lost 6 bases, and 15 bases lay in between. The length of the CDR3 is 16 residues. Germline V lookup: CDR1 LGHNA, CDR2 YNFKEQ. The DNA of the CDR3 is TGTGCCAGCAGCCAAGAATGGGCAGGGGCAGGTCAGCCCCAGCATTTT. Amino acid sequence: CASSQEWAGAGQPQHF.

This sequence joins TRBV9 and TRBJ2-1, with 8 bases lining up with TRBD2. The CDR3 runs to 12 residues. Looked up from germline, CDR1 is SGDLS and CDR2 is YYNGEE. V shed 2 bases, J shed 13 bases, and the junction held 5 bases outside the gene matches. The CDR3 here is CASSVGGADQFF. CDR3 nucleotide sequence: TGTGCCAGCAGCGTCGGGGGGGCCGATCAGTTCTTC.

The CDR3: CASSIDRVGQPQHF. CDR3 nucleotide sequence: TGTGCCAGTAGTATTGACAGGGTAGGCCAGCCCCAGCATTTT. The gene calls are TRBV19 and TRBJ1-5, with 7 bases that match TRBD1. CDR1 and CDR2 from the germline V gene are LNHDA and SQIVND (reference sequence). The CDR3 length is 14 residues. Germline trimming cut 3 bases from V and 7 bases from J; bases unmatched to any gene: 6.

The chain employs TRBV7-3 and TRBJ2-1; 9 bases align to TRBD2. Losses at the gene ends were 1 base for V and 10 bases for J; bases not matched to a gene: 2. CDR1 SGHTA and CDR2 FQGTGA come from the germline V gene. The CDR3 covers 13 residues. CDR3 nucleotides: TGTGCCAGCAGCTTAATAGCGGGGGTCGAGCAGTTCTTC. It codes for CASSLIAGVEQFF.

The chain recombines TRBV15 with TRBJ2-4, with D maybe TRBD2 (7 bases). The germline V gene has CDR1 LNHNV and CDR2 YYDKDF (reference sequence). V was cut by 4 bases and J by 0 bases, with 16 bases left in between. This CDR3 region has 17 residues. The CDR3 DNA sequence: TGTGCCACCAGCAAAGGGGCGGGGGCGCTAGCCAAAAACATTCAGTACTTC. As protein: CATSKGAGALAKNIQYF.

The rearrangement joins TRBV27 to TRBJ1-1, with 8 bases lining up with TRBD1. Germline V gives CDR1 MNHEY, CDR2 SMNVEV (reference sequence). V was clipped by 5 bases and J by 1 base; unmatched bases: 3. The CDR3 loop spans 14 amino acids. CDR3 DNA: TGTGCCAGCAGTATCGGACAGGGGAACACTGAAGCTTTCTTT. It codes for CASSIGQGNTEAFF.

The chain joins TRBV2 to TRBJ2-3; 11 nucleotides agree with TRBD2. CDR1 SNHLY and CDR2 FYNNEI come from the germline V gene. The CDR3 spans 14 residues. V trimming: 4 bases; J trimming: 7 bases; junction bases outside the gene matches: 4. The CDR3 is CASSVAGGPNTQYF. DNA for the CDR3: TGTGCCAGCAGTGTAGCGGGAGGGCCGAATACGCAGTATTTT.

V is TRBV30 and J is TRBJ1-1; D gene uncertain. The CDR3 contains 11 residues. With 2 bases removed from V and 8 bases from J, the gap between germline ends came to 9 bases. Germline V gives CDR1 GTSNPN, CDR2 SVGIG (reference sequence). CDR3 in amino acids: CAWSNREEAFF. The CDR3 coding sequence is TGTGCCTGGAGTAATCGGGAAGAAGCTTTCTTT.

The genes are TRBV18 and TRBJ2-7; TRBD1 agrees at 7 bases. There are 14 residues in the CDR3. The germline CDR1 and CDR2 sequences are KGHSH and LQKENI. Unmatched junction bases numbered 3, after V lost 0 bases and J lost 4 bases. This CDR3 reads CASSPPAGGYEQYF. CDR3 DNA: TGTGCCAGCTCACCACCCGCAGGGGGATACGAGCAGTACTTC.

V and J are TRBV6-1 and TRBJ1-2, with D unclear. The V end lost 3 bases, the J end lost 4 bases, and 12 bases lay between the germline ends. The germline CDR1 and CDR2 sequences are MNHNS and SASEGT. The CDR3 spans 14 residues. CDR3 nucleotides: TGTGCCAGCAGTGAGAGTTTTAGTGTCTATGGCTACACCTTC. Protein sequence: CASSESFSVYGYTF.

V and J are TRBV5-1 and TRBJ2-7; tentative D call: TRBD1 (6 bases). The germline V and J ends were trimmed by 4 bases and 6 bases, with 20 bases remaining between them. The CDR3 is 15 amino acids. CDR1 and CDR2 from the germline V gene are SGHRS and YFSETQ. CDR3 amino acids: CASSRLAGAPSEQYF. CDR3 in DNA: TGCGCCAGCAGCCGCCTGGCAGGGGCGCCCAGCGAGCAGTACTTC.

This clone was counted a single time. The CDR3 is CASSLDDRNYGYTF. As DNA, the CDR3 is TGCGCCAGCAGCTTGGACGATAGGAACTATGGCTACACCTTC. The gene calls are TRBV5-1 and TRBJ1-2; D is uncertain. This CDR3 contains 14 residues. Deletions cut 0 bases from V and 2 bases from J, with 8 bases between. Germline CDR1 SGHRS, CDR2 YFSETQ.

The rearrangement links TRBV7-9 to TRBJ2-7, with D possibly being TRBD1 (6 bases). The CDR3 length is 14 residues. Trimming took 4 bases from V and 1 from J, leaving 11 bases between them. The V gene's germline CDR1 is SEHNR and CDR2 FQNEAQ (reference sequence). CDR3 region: CASSYRVGSYEQYF. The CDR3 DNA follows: TGTGCCAGCAGCTACAGGGTAGGGTCCTACGAGCAGTACTTC.

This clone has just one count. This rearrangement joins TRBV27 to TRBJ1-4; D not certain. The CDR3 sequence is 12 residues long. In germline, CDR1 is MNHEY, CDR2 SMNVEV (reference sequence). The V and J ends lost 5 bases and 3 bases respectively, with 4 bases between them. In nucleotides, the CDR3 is TGTGCCAGCAGTAGGCCTAATGAAAAACTGTTTTTT. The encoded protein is CASSRPNEKLFF.

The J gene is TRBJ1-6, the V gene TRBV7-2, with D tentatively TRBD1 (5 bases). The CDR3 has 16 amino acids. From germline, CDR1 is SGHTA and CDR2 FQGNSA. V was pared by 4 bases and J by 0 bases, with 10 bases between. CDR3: CASSSRQSSYNSPLHF. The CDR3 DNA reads TGTGCCAGCAGCTCCCGACAGAGCTCCTATAATTCACCCCTCCACTTT.

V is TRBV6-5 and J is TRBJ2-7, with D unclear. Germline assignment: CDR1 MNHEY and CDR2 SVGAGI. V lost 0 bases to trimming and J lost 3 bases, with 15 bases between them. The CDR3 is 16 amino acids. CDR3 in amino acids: CASSYSPGPWDYEQYF. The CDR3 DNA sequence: TGTGCCAGCAGTTACTCGCCCGGGCCATGGGACTACGAGCAGTACTTC.

As DNA, the CDR3 is TGCGCCAGCAGCTTGGATCGGGGGAAGTTCTTC. Protein sequence: CASSLDRGKFF. The chain joins TRBV5-1 to TRBJ2-1, with D possibly TRBD2 on 6 matching bases. Per the germline V gene, CDR1 is SGHRS and CDR2 is YFSETQ. The CDR3 extends over 11 amino acids. V dropped 0 bases and J dropped 14 bases, with 9 bases sitting between them.

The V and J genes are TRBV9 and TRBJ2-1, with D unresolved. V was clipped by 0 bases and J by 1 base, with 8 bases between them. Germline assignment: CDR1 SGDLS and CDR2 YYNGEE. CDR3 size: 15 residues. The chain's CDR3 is CASSVVIGSYNEQFF. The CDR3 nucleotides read TGTGCCAGCAGCGTAGTGATAGGGTCCTACAATGAGCAGTTCTTC.

The CDR3 nucleotides read TGTGCCACCAGCAGAGACGGACTAGCGGGAGAGACCCAGTACTTC. This sequence encodes CATSRDGLAGETQYF. The chain joins TRBV15 to TRBJ2-5, with 11 bases fitting TRBD2. V dropped 0 bases and J dropped 4; count of bases not matched to a gene: 1. Germline V CDR1 and CDR2: LNHNV, YYDKDF (reference sequence). This CDR3 has 15 amino acids.

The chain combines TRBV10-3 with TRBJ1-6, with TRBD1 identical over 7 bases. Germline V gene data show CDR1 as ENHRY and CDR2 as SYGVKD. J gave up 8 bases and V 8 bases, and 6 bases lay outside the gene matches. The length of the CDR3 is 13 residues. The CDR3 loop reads CAIRRGQDSPLHF. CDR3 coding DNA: TGTGCCATCCGGAGGGGGCAGGATTCACCCCTCCACTTT.

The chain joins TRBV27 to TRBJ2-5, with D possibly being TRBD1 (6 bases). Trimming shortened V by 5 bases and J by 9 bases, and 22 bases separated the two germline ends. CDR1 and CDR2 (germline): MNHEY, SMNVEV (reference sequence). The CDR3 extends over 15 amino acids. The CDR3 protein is CASSAKTGGGVAQYF. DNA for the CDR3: TGTGCCAGCAGTGCGAAGACAGGTGGGGGTGTGGCCCAGTACTTC.

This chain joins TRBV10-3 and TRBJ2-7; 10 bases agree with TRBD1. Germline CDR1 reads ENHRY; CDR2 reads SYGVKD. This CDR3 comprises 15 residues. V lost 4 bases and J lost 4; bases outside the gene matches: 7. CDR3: CAISGTGTGEYEQYF. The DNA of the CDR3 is TGTGCCATCAGTGGAACCGGGACAGGGGAATACGAGCAGTACTTC.

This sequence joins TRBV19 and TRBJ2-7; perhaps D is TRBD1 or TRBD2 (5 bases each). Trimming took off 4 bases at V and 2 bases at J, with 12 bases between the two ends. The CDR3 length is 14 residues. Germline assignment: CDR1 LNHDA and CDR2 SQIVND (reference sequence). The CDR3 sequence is CASSSYEGPYEQYF. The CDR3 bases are TGTGCCAGTAGTAGCTACGAGGGGCCCTACGAGCAGTACTTC.

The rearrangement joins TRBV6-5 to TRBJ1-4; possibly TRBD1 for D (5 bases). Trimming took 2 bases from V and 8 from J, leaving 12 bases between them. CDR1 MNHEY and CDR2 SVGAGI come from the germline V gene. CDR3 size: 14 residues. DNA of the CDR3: TGTGCCAGCAGTTACGGGCGGGGGGAGGAAAAACTGTTTTTT. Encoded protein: CASSYGRGEEKLFF.